The rows below give T cell receptor beta chains drawn from one sample of a study of somatic mutations in cytotoxic T cells in rheumatoid arthritis. Repertoires were generated with immunoSEQ multiplex PCR, while TCRdb's copy carries only in-frame clones and drops some. The table records about 20,000 clones, approximately 87% of them present only once. The sequencing sample was made of CD8+ T cells sorted from blood. The receptors stem from a man between 35 and 55 years old in good health. The CDR3 runs from the conserved cysteine through the conserved F or W. A D gene is named only where the DNA matches it firmly. Clone size is stated in some rows and not others, as once, few, many or a class when expanded.

V gene	clone size	D gene	J gene	CDR3 protein	CDR3 DNA
TRBV5-6	NA	NA	TRBJ1-1	CASSLGGGLPEAFF	TGTGCCAGCAGCTTAGGAGGGGGGCTCCCTGAAGCTTTCTTT
TRBV6-5	NA	NA	TRBJ2-1	CASGSGTYNEQFF	TGTGCCAGCGGATCCGGGACCTACAATGAGCAGTTCTTC
TRBV6-5	NA	TRBD2	TRBJ2-2	CASSSGSNTGELFF	TGTGCCAGCAGTAGCGGGAGTAACACCGGGGAGCTGTTTTTT
TRBV5-4	few	TRBD1	TRBJ2-5	CASSSTGEGETQYF	TGTGCCAGCAGCTCGACAGGGGAAGGGGAGACCCAGTACTTC
TRBV14	NA	NA	TRBJ1-1	CASSQEVRVSTEAFF	TGTGCCAGCAGCCAAGAGGTCAGGGTAAGCACTGAAGCTTTCTTT
TRBV2	NA	NA	TRBJ2-3	CASSPFTDTQYF	TGTGCCAGCAGTCCCTTCACAGATACGCAGTATTTT
TRBV6-5	few	TRBD1	TRBJ1-2	CASSSRGPTYGYTF	TGTGCCAGCAGTTCCAGGGGGCCGACCTATGGCTACACCTTC
TRBV14	NA	NA	TRBJ1-4	CASSQVYREGEKLFF	TGTGCCAGCAGCCAAGTCTACAGGGAGGGTGAAAAACTGTTTTTT
TRBV29-1	NA	TRBD2	TRBJ2-5	CSVVGAGEEEQYF	TGCAGCGTTGTCGGAGCGGGAGAGGAAGAGCAGTACTTC
TRBV28	NA	TRBD1	TRBJ2-1	CASSASTGTGEQFF	TGTGCCAGCAGTGCGTCGACAGGGACGGGCGAGCAGTTCTTC
TRBV28	NA	NA	TRBJ2-3	CASSLLSASTDTQYF	TGTGCCAGCAGTTTATTGTCAGCTAGCACAGATACGCAGTATTTT
TRBV7-9	once	TRBD2	TRBJ2-5	CASSWTSGREETQYF	TGTGCCAGCAGCTGGACTAGCGGGAGAGAAGAGACCCAGTACTTC
TRBV4-2	NA	NA	TRBJ2-1	CASSQSDGQFF	TGTGCCAGCAGCCAATCAGACGGGCAGTTCTTC
TRBV28	NA	TRBD1	TRBJ2-7	CASSITGTGGGEQYF	TGTGCCAGCAGTATAACCGGGACAGGGGGCGGCGAGCAGTACTTC
TRBV5-1	NA	NA	TRBJ2-7	CASSPPTGLDEQYF	TGCGCCAGCAGCCCCCCGACAGGACTCGACGAGCAGTACTTC
TRBV7-9	few	TRBD1	TRBJ2-7	CASSLTGGGYEQYF	TGTGCCAGCAGCTTGACAGGGGGCGGGTACGAGCAGTACTTC
TRBV5-6	NA	NA	TRBJ2-1	CASSKAGATEQFF	TGTGCCAGCAGCAAAGCGGGCGCCACCGAGCAGTTCTTC
TRBV7-2	NA	TRBD2	TRBJ2-3	CASSLSPGLAGEGTDTQYF	TGTGCCAGCAGCTTAAGTCCGGGACTAGCGGGAGAGGGCACAGATACGCAGTATTTT
TRBV5-6	NA	NA	TRBJ2-7	CASSLVGRGSYEQYF	TGTGCCAGCAGCTTGGTGGGCAGGGGCTCTTACGAGCAGTACTTC
TRBV5-6	NA	TRBD2	TRBJ2-3	CASSLGLAGLDTQYF	TGTGCCAGCAGCTTGGGGCTAGCGGGACTTGATACGCAGTATTTT
TRBV6-5	NA	NA	TRBJ1-2	CASSTFGRSNYGYTF	TGTGCCAGCAGTACCTTCGGACGGTCCAACTATGGCTACACCTTC
TRBV4-3	NA	NA	TRBJ1-5	CASSQDWQGNQPQHF	TGCGCCAGCAGCCAAGATTGGCAGGGCAATCAGCCCCAGCATTTT
TRBV10-3	once	NA	TRBJ2-3	CAISDPVGTDTQYF	TGTGCCATCAGTGATCCTGTTGGCACAGATACGCAGTATTTT
TRBV19	NA	NA	TRBJ1-4	CASSPWMRGEKLFF	TGTGCCAGTAGCCCCTGGATGAGAGGCGAAAAACTGTTTTTT
TRBV2	NA	NA	TRBJ1-1	CASSGGQLNTEAFF	TGTGCCAGCAGTGGGGGTCAGCTGAACACTGAAGCTTTCTTT
TRBV6-6	NA	NA	TRBJ2-2	CASSSPRYTGELFF	TGTGCCAGCAGCTCACCTAGATACACCGGGGAGCTGTTTTTT
TRBV7-6	NA	NA	TRBJ2-5	CASSSGGVGETQYF	TGTGCCAGCAGCTCAGGGGGGGTTGGGGAGACCCAGTACTTC
TRBV4-2	NA	TRBD1	TRBJ1-2	CASSQVQQGNF	TGTGCCAGCAGCCAAGTTCAACAGGGGAACTTC
TRBV9	NA	NA	TRBJ2-7	CASSVAKGQASEQYF	TGTGCCAGCAGCGTAGCTAAGGGGCAGGCATCCGAGCAGTACTTC
TRBV6-7	NA	NA	TRBJ1-2	CASKGPAYGYTF	TGTGCCAGCAAGGGCCCGGCGTATGGCTACACCTTC
TRBV28	NA	NA	TRBJ1-2	CASSSRQDPDRFF	TGTGCCAGCAGTTCACGACAGGACCCCGACCGCTTCTTC
TRBV19	NA	NA	TRBJ2-2	CASSLTGLNTGELFF	TGTGCCAGTAGTCTTACAGGGCTGAACACCGGGGAGCTGTTTTTT
TRBV14	NA	TRBD2	TRBJ2-1	CASSQNSGRSSNEQFF	TGTGCCAGCAGCCAGAATAGCGGGAGATCCTCCAATGAGCAGTTCTTC
TRBV19	NA	NA	TRBJ1-2	CASSIGGLLASYTF	TGTGCCAGTAGTATAGGCGGACTCCTTGCCTCCTACACCTTC
TRBV16	NA	NA	TRBJ2-7	CASSQVQGPVREQYF	TGTGCCAGCAGCCAAGTGCAGGGGCCGGTAAGAGAGCAGTACTTC
TRBV6-5	NA	TRBD1	TRBJ2-7	CASRDRPTPYEQYF	TGTGCCAGCAGGGACAGGCCGACCCCCTACGAGCAGTACTTC
TRBV28	NA	NA	TRBJ1-1	CASRGAAELDTEAFF	TGTGCCAGCAGAGGGGCGGCTGAATTGGACACTGAAGCTTTCTTT
TRBV28	few	TRBD2	TRBJ2-1	CASSLVVGEPSGTYNEQFF	TGTGCCAGCAGCCTCGTGGTCGGGGAACCTAGCGGGACGTACAATGAGCAGTTCTTC
TRBV7-9	once	TRBD1	TRBJ2-3	CASSYRRGGLGLSTDTQYF	TGTGCCAGCAGCTATCGACGAGGGGGCTTAGGACTTAGCACAGATACGCAGTATTTT
TRBV19	NA	NA	TRBJ2-7	CASSMTMETYEQYF	TGTGCCAGTAGTATGACGATGGAGACCTACGAGCAGTACTTC
TRBV6-6	NA	TRBD1	TRBJ1-1	CASSWTGNTEAFF	TGTGCCAGCAGTTGGACAGGGAACACTGAAGCTTTCTTT
TRBV11-3	NA	TRBD2	TRBJ2-3	CASSVGLASTDTQYF	TGTGCCAGCAGCGTGGGACTAGCGAGCACAGATACGCAGTATTTT
TRBV25-1	NA	NA	TRBJ1-1	CASSLYSPTEAFF	TGTGCCAGCAGTCTTTACAGTCCTACTGAAGCTTTCTTT
TRBV4-3	NA	NA	TRBJ2-3	CASSQGTTLGYTQYF	TGCGCCAGCAGCCAAGGGACTACGTTAGGGTATACGCAGTATTTT
TRBV28	NA	NA	TRBJ2-3	CASSYSTDTQYF	TGTGCCAGCAGTTATAGCACAGATACGCAGTATTTT
TRBV4-1	NA	NA	TRBJ2-7	CASSQEALYEQYF	TGCGCCAGCAGCCAAGAAGCCCTGTACGAGCAGTACTTC
TRBV4-1	NA	NA	TRBJ2-7	CASSQVSNIVYEQYF	TGCGCCAGCAGCCAAGTTTCCAACATAGTCTACGAGCAGTACTTC
TRBV7-6	NA	NA	TRBJ2-7	CASSLLGEDDYEQYF	TGTGCCAGCAGCTTATTGGGGGAGGACGACTACGAGCAGTACTTC
TRBV7-9	NA	NA	TRBJ2-3	CASSLYRVVDTQYF	TGTGCCAGCAGCTTATACCGGGTTGTAGATACGCAGTATTTT
TRBV2	NA	NA	TRBJ2-7	CANAAGPPYEQYF	TGTGCCAACGCAGCGGGCCCACCCTACGAGCAGTACTTC
TRBV28	NA	TRBD1	TRBJ2-2	CASSPRQGRNTGELFF	TGTGCCAGCAGTCCTCGACAGGGGAGGAACACCGGGGAGCTGTTTTTT
TRBV19	NA	TRBD2	TRBJ2-1	CASGATSEGNEQFF	TGTGCCAGCGGTGCGACTAGCGAGGGCAATGAGCAGTTCTTC
TRBV9	NA	NA	TRBJ1-1	CASSPDAGNTEAFF	TGTGCCAGCAGCCCGGACGCGGGGAACACTGAAGCTTTCTTT
TRBV27	NA	NA	TRBJ2-3	CASSWTESTDTQYF	TGTGCCAGCAGTTGGACAGAAAGCACAGATACGCAGTATTTT